These 8 T cell receptor beta chains were all obtained from the same sample, sequenced in a study of blood T cells in healthy people across ages (dated by TCRdb to between 2015 and 2016). Receptors were amplified or captured by 5' RACE. Sequencing was carried out with an Illumina HiSeq 2500. The second PCR ran for about 6 to 11 cycles and used a J-beta primer mix along with a sample-barcoded 5' primer. Through fastp at Q25 and MiXCR, TCRdb rebuilt clones from the public reads, retaining in-frame beta chains. A single entry per CDR3 protein holds the most common genes and DNA from its merged rows. This sample gives about 760,000 distinct CDR3 sequences in total; 20% to 30% of them show up just once. The ten largest clones take up 8% to 10% of the sample. These data also formed part of another study, on T cells of mothers and their children.

Sequenced material: blood. The receptors were sampled from a boy aged 5 to 17 in good health.

This clonotype has a handful of counts. The chain couples TRBV3-1 to TRBJ2-4; D not certain. This CDR3 has 17 residues. Germline V gene lookup returns CDR1 LGHDT and CDR2 YNNKEL (reference sequence). V was clipped by 2 bases and J by 0 bases, with 14 bases between them. CDR3 in DNA: TGTGCCAGCAGCCAAAGGGAAGGCGAGTTAGCCAAAAACATTCAGTACTTC. The encoded protein is CASSQREGELAKNIQYF.

The chain joins TRBV28 to TRBJ1-4, with D tentatively TRBD1 (5 bases). CDR1 is MDHEN, CDR2 SYDVKM, per germline. Between the trimmed V and J ends, which lost 4 bases and 16 bases, there was a span of 16 bases. This CDR3 contains 12 residues. This CDR3 is CASSSQTDLPFF. The CDR3 bases are TGTGCCAGCAGTTCTCAGACAGACCTACCGTTTTTT.

This clonotype came up many times. The V call is TRBV20-1, the J call TRBJ2-4; TRBD2 is a possible D gene (5 bases). Between the trimmed V and J ends, which lost 0 bases and 0 bases, there was a span of 12 bases. Germline V CDR1 and CDR2: DFQATT, SNEGSKA (reference sequence). The CDR3 extends over 16 amino acids. The CDR3 protein is CSAREAEGLAKNIQYF. In DNA, the CDR3 is TGCAGTGCTAGAGAGGCAGAGGGCCTAGCCAAAAACATTCAGTACTTC.

The chain recombines TRBV9 with TRBJ2-2, with 9 bases that match TRBD2. The germline V gene has CDR1 SGDLS and CDR2 YYNGEE. V dropped 4 bases and J dropped 5; count of bases not matched to a gene: 6. CDR3 size: 15 residues. CDR3 in DNA: TGTGCCAGCAGCTTGAGCGGGAGGAGGACCGGGGAGCTGTTTTTT. The encoded protein is CASSLSGRRTGELFF.

This rearrangement joins TRBV7-8 to TRBJ2-2; 9 bases are a match to TRBD1. CDR1 SGHVS and CDR2 FQNEAQ come from the germline V gene. Unmatched junction bases numbered 6, after V lost 1 base and J lost 9 bases. This CDR3 region has 15 residues. This CDR3 is CASSLGTGTGRELFF. The CDR3 DNA is TGTGCCAGCAGCTTAGGGACCGGGACAGGGAGGGAGCTGTTTTTT.

The gene calls are TRBV20-1 and TRBJ1-5, with 7 positions matching TRBD1. This CDR3 is built from 15 residues. J gave up 3 bases and V 6 bases, and 11 bases lay outside the gene matches. CDR1 is DFQATT and CDR2 is SNEGSKA in the germline V gene (reference sequence). Here the CDR3 reads CSAGDSYSNNQPQHF. CDR3 DNA sequence: TGCAGTGCCGGGGACAGCTACTCAAACAATCAGCCCCAGCATTTT.

This clonotype was seen a handful of times. The V call is TRBV7-3, the J call TRBJ2-3; possibly TRBD2 for D (6 bases). The germline V and J ends were trimmed by 1 base and 0 bases, with 8 bases remaining between them. CDR3 length: 15 residues. CDR1 is SGHTA and CDR2 is FQGTGA in the germline V gene. Here the CDR3 DNA reads TGTGCCAGCAGCTTAATCGGGGGAAGCACAGATACGCAGTATTTT. It specifies CASSLIGGSTDTQYF.

This clonotype was found a few times. V is TRBV19 and J is TRBJ2-1; 10 bases map to TRBD2. The CDR3 is 17 residues long. Germline CDR1 LNHDA, CDR2 SQIVND (reference sequence). J lost 0 bases, V lost 3 bases, and 5 bases had no gene match. DNA of the CDR3: TGTGCCAGTAGTATTGGGAGCGGGGGGGCCTCCTACAATGAGCAGTTCTTC. It yields the protein CASSIGSGGASYNEQFF.